This T cell receptor (beta chain) stems from a study of T-cell memory formation after mild COVID-19. Study findings and constraints: Clones that contracted clustered mainly in CM and EM if CD4+ and in EMRA if CD8+.

Points on this clonotype: Antigen unknown.

TCRdb re-called the 5' RACE reads with MiXCR, one entry per CDR3 protein. The sample has about 140,000 distinct CDR3 sequences, around 14% seen once. The CDR3 runs to 16 residues. The ends were cut back, 0 bases at V and 3 bases at J, with 12 bases in the middle. The V gene's germline CDR1 is SGHVS and CDR2 FQNEAQ. The V gene is TRBV7-8, the J gene TRBJ1-5; D might be TRBD1 (6 bases). This clonotype was sampled from an adult woman who had mild COVID-19 (a few samples of this study predate the infection). Cell type and time point are not known. Sequenced sample: PBMCs or a T cell subset sorted from them (not recorded which). Here the CDR3 DNA reads TGTGCCAGCAGCTTAGCGACAGGAAACTCCAATCAGCCCCAGCATTTT. It codes for CASSLATGNSNQPQHF.